These 29 T cell receptor beta chains were all obtained from the same sample, sequenced in a study of blood T cells in healthy people across ages. It was with a sample-barcoded 5' primer and a J-beta primer mix that a second PCR of roughly 7 to 12 cycles was run. TCRdb re-derived calls from the 5' RACE reads in MiXCR, one entry per CDR3 protein. The table shows 600,000 to 800,000 distinct CDR3 sequences, with 52% occurring only once. The source material was blood. The receptors here all came from a woman aged 80 or older in good health.

The chain joins TRBV7-6 to TRBJ2-1; D is ambiguous. This CDR3 contains 14 residues. Germline V CDR1 and CDR2: SGHVS, FNYEAQ. Trimming removed 5 bases at V and 7 bases at J, with 15 bases between. DNA of the CDR3: TGTGCCAGCAGCGCCTCGGTTTCTGGGAATGAGCAGTTCTTC. Translation: CASSASVSGNEQFF.

With respect to this clonotype: A much more abundant neighbour one base away suggests this may be a read error. The CDR3 sequence: CASSEYRLAGEFF. The DNA of the CDR3 is TGTGCCAGCAGTGAATACAGACTAGCGGGGGAGTTCTTC. The V gene is TRBV25-1, the J gene TRBJ2-1, with 12 positions matching TRBD2. This CDR3 is built from 13 residues. Germline loops: CDR1 MGHDK, CDR2 SYGVNS. V trimming: 0 bases; J trimming: 14 bases; junction bases outside the gene matches: 2.

This clonotype showed up many times. CDR3 bases: TGTGCCAGCAGTCGACTAGCGGGAAATGAGCAGTTCTTC. Translation: CASSRLAGNEQFF. The V gene is TRBV27, the J gene TRBJ2-1; the match to TRBD2 covers 11 bases. The CDR3 covers 13 residues. V gave up 5 bases and J gave up 7 bases; unmatched junction bases: 1. Germline CDR1 MNHEY, CDR2 SMNVEV (reference sequence).

V and J are TRBV7-2 and TRBJ2-7; D may be TRBD1 (6 bases). The germline V gene has CDR1 SGHTA and CDR2 FQGNSA. This CDR3 is built from 15 residues. Trimming removed 3 bases at V and 0 bases at J, with 12 bases between. The CDR3: CASSLQGQSSYEQYF. The CDR3 region has the DNA TGTGCCAGCAGCTTGCAGGGGCAGAGCTCCTACGAGCAGTACTTC.

The V gene is TRBV5-1, the J gene TRBJ1-2, with 9 bases fitting TRBD1. Germline CDR1 is SGHRS and CDR2 is YFSETQ. The CDR3 has 14 residues. V gave up 4 bases and J gave up 5 bases; unmatched junction bases: 6. The CDR3 bases are TGCGCCAGCAGCGGAACAGGGGGCCTATATGGCTACACCTTC. Its protein is CASSGTGGLYGYTF.

This rearrangement joins TRBV20-1 to TRBJ2-7; 8 nucleotides match TRBD1. The J call is uncertain, as TRBJ2-5 better fits the DNA end. The CDR3 runs 13 residues. Germline CDR1 DFQATT, CDR2 SNEGSKA (reference sequence). Here the CDR3 reads CSASPGGRETQYF. CDR3 sequence (DNA): TGCAGTGCTAGCCCAGGGGGCAGGGAGACCCAGTACTTC.

This clonotype was counted between two and nine times. The V call is TRBV28, the J call TRBJ1-5; no firm D call. This CDR3 contains 15 residues. Trimming cost V 6 bases and J 0 bases, with 12 bases left between them. In germline, CDR1 is MDHEN, CDR2 SYDVKM. The CDR3 protein is CASRLTGVSNQPQHF. The CDR3 nucleotides read TGTGCCAGCAGGCTTACCGGGGTTAGCAATCAGCCCCAGCATTTT.

Notes on this clonotype: The junction does not match germline at one end; this may be a read error. The CDR3, as DNA: TGTGCTAGCAACTTAGGGGGACATCTTAACTATGGCTACACCTTC. It encodes CASNLGGHLNYGYTF. This chain joins TRBV7-7 and TRBJ1-2, with D perhaps matching TRBD1 (6 bases). This CDR3 contains 15 residues. Germline V lookup: CDR1 SSHAT, CDR2 FNYEAQ (reference sequence).

This chain links TRBV4-2 with TRBJ2-2; D remains unclear. The CDR3 has 17 residues. CDR1 LGHNA and CDR2 YNFKEQ come from the germline V gene. V dropped 3 bases and J dropped 4 bases, with 18 bases sitting between them. The CDR3, as DNA: TGTGCCAGCAGCCAGGGGTTATTTCCTGCGACCACCGGGGAGCTGTTTTTT. This translates into CASSQGLFPATTGELFF.

On this clonotype: A read error may be the cause here, since a much bigger clone is one base away. The chain is built from TRBV27 and TRBJ2-5; D perhaps matches TRBD1 (6 bases). Germline CDR1 MNHEY, CDR2 SMNVEV (reference sequence). The CDR3 spans 15 residues. The CDR3 region has the DNA TGTGCCAGCAGTTTATCAAGCCAGGGGAAAAAGACCCAGTCCTTC. Protein: CASSLSSQGKKTQSF.

This clonotype has more than one count but fewer than ten. The chain employs TRBV10-2 and TRBJ2-7; 10 bases map to TRBD2. CDR3 length: 16 residues. CDR1 is WSHSY, CDR2 SAAADI, per germline. J was trimmed by 7 bases and V by 5 bases; bases with no gene match: 14. Written as DNA, the CDR3 is TGCGCCAGCAGTCCTTTAGCGGGGGGTATAAATAATGAGCAGTACTTC. Amino acids: CASSPLAGGINNEQYF.

In its sample, this clonotype was seen many times. CDR3 loop: CASSSAGRETQYF. In nucleotides, the CDR3 is TGTGCCAGCAGTTCCGCGGGGCGGGAGACCCAGTACTTC. The chain recombines TRBV28 with TRBJ2-5, with D possibly TRBD2 on 6 matching bases. Between the trimmed V and J ends, which lost 4 bases and 5 bases, there was a span of 11 bases. CDR1 is MDHEN, CDR2 SYDVKM, per germline. This CDR3 has 13 amino acids.

V and J are TRBV29-1 and TRBJ1-5; tentatively, D is TRBD1 (5 bases). V shed 1 base and J shed 2 bases, with 9 bases lying between them. Germline loops: CDR1 SQVTM, CDR2 ANQGSEA. This CDR3 region has 14 residues. The CDR3 spells CSVEVGVGNQPQHF. The CDR3 nucleotides read TGCAGCGTTGAAGTAGGGGTTGGCAATCAGCCCCAGCATTTT.

This clonotype was picked up one time. The rearrangement joins TRBV6-6 to TRBJ2-7, with D perhaps matching TRBD1 (5 bases). The CDR3 length is 14 residues. Germline assignment: CDR1 MNHNY and CDR2 SVGAGI (reference sequence). Between the trimmed V and J ends, which lost 7 bases and 3 bases, there was a span of 16 bases. This CDR3 is CASTLTGQGYEQYF. The CDR3, as DNA: TGTGCCAGCACCCTAACCGGGCAGGGCTACGAGCAGTACTTC.

As concerns this clonotype: A clone one base away is much larger, so this may be a read error. For the CDR3, the DNA is TGCGCCAGCAGCTCCTCCCCGGGGAATGAGCAGTTCTTC. Its protein product is CASSSSPGNEQFF. V gene TRBV5-1 combines with J gene TRBJ2-1, with D perhaps TRBD2 (5 bases). The V gene's germline CDR1 is SGHRS and CDR2 YFSETQ. This CDR3 comprises 13 residues. V lost 3 bases and J lost 7, with 11 bases in between. Full variable domain (outside the CDR3, taken from reference TRBV5-1 and TRBJ2-1): KAGVTQTPRYLIKTRGQQVTLSCSPISGHRSVSWYQQTPGQGLQFLFEYFSETQRNKGNFPGRFSGRQFSNSRSEMNVSTLELGDSALYLCASSSSPGNEQFFGPGTRLTVL.

About this clonotype itself: Being one base from a much bigger clone, this may be a read error. This chain connects TRBV10-3 to TRBJ2-1; tentative D call: TRBD1 (5 bases). Germline values: CDR1 ENHRY, CDR2 SYGVKD. The CDR3 has 14 amino acids. V was cut by 9 bases and J by 5 bases, with 17 bases left in between. CDR3 in amino acids: CAIAGQLDNNEQFF. In DNA, the CDR3 is TGTGCCATAGCCGGACAACTCGACAACAATGAGCAGTTCTTC.

A few counts support this clonotype. V is TRBV5-1 and J is TRBJ1-2; unclear D gene. Germline V gene lookup returns CDR1 SGHRS and CDR2 YFSETQ. V dropped 0 bases and J dropped 3 bases, with 6 bases sitting between them. The CDR3 spans 13 residues. The CDR3 coding sequence is TGCGCCAGCAGCTTGGACCACCACTATGGCTACACCTTC. Translating it yields CASSLDHHYGYTF.

The chain recombines TRBV12-3 or TRBV12-4 with TRBJ2-7; maybe TRBD1 (5 bases). The CDR3 runs 15 residues. Deletions cut 3 bases from V and 5 bases from J, with 17 bases between. The CDR3 is CASSLPGRVRDEQYF. As DNA, the CDR3 is TGTGCCAGCAGTTTGCCCGGCAGGGTGCGAGACGAGCAGTACTTC.

The chain uses TRBV6-6 and TRBJ2-4; no clear D. CDR1 is MNHNY and CDR2 is SVGAGI in the germline V gene (reference sequence). This CDR3 is 12 amino acids long. With 6 bases removed from V and 0 bases from J, the gap between germline ends came to 3 bases. The CDR3 reads CASSKAKNIQYF. The CDR3 DNA reads TGTGCCAGCAGCAAAGCCAAAAACATTCAGTACTTC.

The chain recombines TRBV20-1 with TRBJ1-2, with 9 positions matching TRBD1. CDR1 is DFQATT and CDR2 is SNEGSKA in the germline V gene (reference sequence). V trimming: 2 bases; J trimming: 7 bases; junction bases outside the gene matches: 17. CDR3 size: 17 residues. CDR3 residues: CSARNSGGATGGTGYTF. The CDR3 nucleotides read TGCAGTGCTAGAAATTCGGGAGGGGCTACAGGGGGCACTGGCTACACCTTC.

The sample holds many counts of this clonotype. The chain is built from TRBV30 and TRBJ2-3; D remains ambiguous. CDR3 length: 9 amino acids. CDR1 and CDR2 from the germline V gene are GTSNPN and SVGIG (reference sequence). The V and J ends lost 7 bases and 14 bases respectively, with 13 bases between them. CDR3 nucleotides: TGTGCCTACCTAGTTGTTCCGTATTTT. Translated, it gives CAYLVVPYF.

The gene calls are TRBV9 and TRBJ2-4; D may be TRBD2 (6 bases). The DNA matches TRBJ2-7 better at its end, which makes the J call doubtful. This CDR3 contains 18 residues. CDR1 is SGDLS, CDR2 YYNGEE, per germline. The CDR3 loop reads CASSFGSPRDGRSYEQYF. The CDR3 DNA sequence: TGTGCCAGCAGCTTTGGCTCTCCGCGGGACGGACGCTCCTACGAGCAGTACTTC.

This clonotype was recorded once. The chain combines TRBV25-1 with TRBJ2-3; 7 nucleotides match TRBD1. After removal of 3 bases from V and 0 bases from J, the junction contained 3 bases not matched to a gene. The CDR3 covers 15 residues. Germline V gives CDR1 MGHDK, CDR2 SYGVNS. The CDR3 DNA is TGTGCCAGCAGTGATGGGACAGCTAGCACAGATACGCAGTATTTT. This codes for CASSDGTASTDTQYF.

The chain couples TRBV12-3 or TRBV12-4 to TRBJ1-6; a weak D match, TRBD1 (5 bases). This CDR3 has 15 residues. The V end was cut by 8 bases, the J end by 0 bases, with 11 bases between. CDR3 loop: CASVDTSSYNSPLHF. The DNA for the CDR3 is TGTGCCAGCGTGGACACGAGCTCCTATAATTCACCCCTCCACTTT.

V is TRBV20-1 and J is TRBJ2-2; D gene unclear. Germline CDR1 and CDR2: DFQATT and SNEGSKA (reference sequence). V was pared by 5 bases and J by 2 bases, with 9 bases between. The CDR3 length is 13 residues. CDR3 loop: CSAAPPNTGELFF. The CDR3 nucleotides are TGCAGTGCTGCGCCACCAAACACCGGGGAGCTGTTTTTT.

This clonotype was seen only once. This sequence may be a read error, since a much larger clone differs from it by one base. V is TRBV2 and J is TRBJ2-5; 8 bases agree with TRBD1. In germline, CDR1 is SNHLY, CDR2 FYNNEI. The CDR3 is 14 amino acids. The CDR3 DNA is TGTGCCAGCAGAGTGACAGGGGTCAGAGAGGCCCAGTACTTC. Amino acid sequence: CASRVTGVREAQYF.

This clonotype came up many times. The genes are TRBV29-1 and TRBJ2-5; tentatively, D is TRBD2 (6 bases). CDR1 and CDR2 from the germline V gene are SQVTM and ANQGSEA. Trimming shortened V by 7 bases and J by 1 base, and 25 bases separated the two germline ends. The CDR3 consists of 17 residues. CDR3 in DNA: TGCAGCGCCGCGGGACGGCCCCTCATGACCAGCCAAGAGACCCAGTACTTC. Its translation: CSAAGRPLMTSQETQYF.

This clonotype was counted a single time. This may be a read error, as it is one base from a much larger clone. The chain links TRBV30 to TRBJ2-5; D may be TRBD1 (6 bases). The J call could be wrong; TRBJ2-7 is a better fit for the DNA end. Germline loops: CDR1 GTSNPN, CDR2 SVGIG (reference sequence). CDR3 size: 12 residues. CDR3 DNA: TGTGCCTGGAGCAGGGGATTCTGCGAGCAGTACTTC. Translating gives CAWSRGFCEQYF.

The chain recombines TRBV7-3 with TRBJ2-7; possibly TRBD2 for D (6 bases). The CDR3 covers 13 residues. Germline V lookup: CDR1 SGHTA, CDR2 FQGTGA. V was shortened by 4 bases and J by 10 bases, with 17 bases between the two germline ends. This CDR3 is CASSSQPRAGQYF. In DNA, the CDR3 is TGTGCCAGCAGCTCCCAACCCCGAGCGGGCCAGTACTTC.